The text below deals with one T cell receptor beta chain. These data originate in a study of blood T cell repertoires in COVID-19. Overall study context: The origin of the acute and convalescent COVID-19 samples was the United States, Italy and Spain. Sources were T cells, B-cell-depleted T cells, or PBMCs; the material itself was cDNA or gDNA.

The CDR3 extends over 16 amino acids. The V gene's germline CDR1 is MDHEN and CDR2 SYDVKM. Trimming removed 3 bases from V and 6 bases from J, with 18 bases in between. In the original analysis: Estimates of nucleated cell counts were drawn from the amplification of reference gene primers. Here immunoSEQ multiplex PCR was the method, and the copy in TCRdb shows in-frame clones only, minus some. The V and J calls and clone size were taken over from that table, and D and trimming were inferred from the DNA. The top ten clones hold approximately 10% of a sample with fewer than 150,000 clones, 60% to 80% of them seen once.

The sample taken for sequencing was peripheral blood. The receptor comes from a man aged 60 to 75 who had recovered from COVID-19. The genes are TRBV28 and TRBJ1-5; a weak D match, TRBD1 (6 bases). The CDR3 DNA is TGTGCCAGCAGTTTCCTTGTTTCAGGGGTGGCTCAGCCCCAGCATTTT. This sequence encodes CASSFLVSGVAQPQHF.